The entry that follows covers one T cell receptor beta chain sequence. Its antigen is unknown. These data belong to a study of response to subunit inactivated influenza vaccine. Overall study results and limits: After each seasonal influenza vaccination, few new T cells are recruited, the authors suggested.

This CDR3 region has 16 residues. V shed 0 bases and J shed 9 bases, with 18 bases lying between them. Germline CDR1 and CDR2: SGHTA and FQGNSA. TCRdb used MiXCR to reprocess the RT-PCR reads, holding one entry per CDR3 protein. Among fewer than 750,000 distinct CDR3 sequences, around 13% were seen once, and the ten largest hold more than 9.5%. The sequence was collected from a man in his forties or fifties who received an inactivated influenza vaccine. Sequenced material: PBMCs from blood, taken 11 to 12 days after vaccination. V is TRBV7-2 and J is TRBJ2-1; D perhaps matches TRBD2 (5 bases). The CDR3 DNA is TGTGCCAGCAGCTTAGCCCTTAGCGTCCCGGTCGGTGAGCAGTTCTTC. This translates into CASSLALSVPVGEQFF.